The clone carrying this T cell receptor (beta chain) was counted only a few times. Its antigen is currently unknown. These data belong to a study of blood T cells in healthy people across ages. General observations from the study: Higher diversity, along with more naive CD4+ cells, distinguished long-lived donors from aged donors. Estimated diversity that came from one million T cells was considered an underestimate.

Every donor contributed roughly 10 milliliters of peripheral blood by blood draw. Every sample gave at least 5.5 micrograms of total RNA when it was extracted. The germline V gene has CDR1 SEHNR and CDR2 FQNEAQ (reference sequence). J lost 6 bases, V lost 5 bases, and 15 bases had no gene match. The CDR3 has 17 amino acids. Primers used in a second PCR of about 6 to 11 cycles were a sample-barcoded 5' primer and a J-beta primer mix. TCRdb re-derived calls from the 5' RACE reads in MiXCR, one entry per CDR3 protein. The data show about 1.5 million distinct CDR3 sequences, roughly two fifths seen once. The specimen was blood. The chain has TRBV7-9 and TRBJ2-3; 9 nucleotides line up with TRBD1. The clonotype originates from a young woman in good health. CDR3 DNA sequence: TGTGCCAGCAGCCCCCTAGCCGGGACAGGGTGGCCGGATACGCAGTATTTT. Protein: CASSPLAGTGWPDTQYF.